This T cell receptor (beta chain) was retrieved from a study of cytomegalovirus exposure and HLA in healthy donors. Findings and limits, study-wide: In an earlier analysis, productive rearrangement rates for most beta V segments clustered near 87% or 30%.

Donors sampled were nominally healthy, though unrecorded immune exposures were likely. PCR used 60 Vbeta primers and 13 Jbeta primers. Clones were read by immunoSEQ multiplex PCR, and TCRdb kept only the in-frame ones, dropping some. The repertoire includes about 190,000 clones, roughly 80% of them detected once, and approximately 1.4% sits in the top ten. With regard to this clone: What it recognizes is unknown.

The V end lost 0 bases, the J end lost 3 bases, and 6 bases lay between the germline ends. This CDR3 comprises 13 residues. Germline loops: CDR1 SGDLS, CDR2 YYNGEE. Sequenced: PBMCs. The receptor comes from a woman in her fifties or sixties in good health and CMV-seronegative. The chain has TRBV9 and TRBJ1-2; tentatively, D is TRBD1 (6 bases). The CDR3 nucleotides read TGTGCCAGCAGCGTAGACAGGGACTATGGCTACACCTTC. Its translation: CASSVDRDYGYTF.